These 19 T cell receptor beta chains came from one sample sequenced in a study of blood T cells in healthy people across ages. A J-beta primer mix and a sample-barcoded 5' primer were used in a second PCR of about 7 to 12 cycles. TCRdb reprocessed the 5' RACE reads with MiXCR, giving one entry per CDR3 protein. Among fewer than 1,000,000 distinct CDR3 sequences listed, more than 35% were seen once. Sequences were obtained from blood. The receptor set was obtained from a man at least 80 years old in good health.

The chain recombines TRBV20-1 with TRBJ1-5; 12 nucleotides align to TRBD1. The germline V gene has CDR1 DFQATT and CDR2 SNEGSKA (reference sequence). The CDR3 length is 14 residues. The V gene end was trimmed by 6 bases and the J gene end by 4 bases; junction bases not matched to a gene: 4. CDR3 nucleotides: TGCAGTGCCGGGACAGGGGGCAGAAATCAGCCCCAGCATTTT. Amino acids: CSAGTGGRNQPQHF.

The CDR3 nucleotides read TGCAGTGCTCCTTTTTTGGGGCCGGCGTCCAGCAATGAGCAGTTCTTC. Protein product: CSAPFLGPASSNEQFF. The rearrangement uses TRBV20-1 and TRBJ2-1, with D perhaps matching TRBD1 (5 bases). This CDR3 is 16 amino acids long. V was clipped by 5 bases and J by 6 bases, with 23 bases between them. Germline CDR1 and CDR2: DFQATT and SNEGSKA (reference sequence).

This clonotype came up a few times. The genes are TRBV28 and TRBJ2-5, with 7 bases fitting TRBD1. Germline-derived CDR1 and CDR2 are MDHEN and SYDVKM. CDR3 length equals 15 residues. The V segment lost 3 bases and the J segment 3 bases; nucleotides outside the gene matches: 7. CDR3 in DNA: TGTGCCAGCAGTTTCCTGAAGGGGGCGGAAGAGACCCAGTACTTC. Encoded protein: CASSFLKGAEETQYF.

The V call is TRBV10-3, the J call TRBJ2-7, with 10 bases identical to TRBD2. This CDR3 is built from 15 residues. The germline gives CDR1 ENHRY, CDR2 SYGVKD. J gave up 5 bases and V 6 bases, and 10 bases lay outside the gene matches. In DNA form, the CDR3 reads TGTGCCATCAGGCCCCTAGCGGGAGCGTTGGACGAGCAGTACTTC. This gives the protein CAIRPLAGALDEQYF.

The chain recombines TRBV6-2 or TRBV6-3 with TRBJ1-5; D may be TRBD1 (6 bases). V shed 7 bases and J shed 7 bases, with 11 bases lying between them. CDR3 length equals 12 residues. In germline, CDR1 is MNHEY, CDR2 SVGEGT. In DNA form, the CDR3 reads TGTGCCAGCACGCCGGGGGCACAGCCCCAGCATTTT. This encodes CASTPGAQPQHF.

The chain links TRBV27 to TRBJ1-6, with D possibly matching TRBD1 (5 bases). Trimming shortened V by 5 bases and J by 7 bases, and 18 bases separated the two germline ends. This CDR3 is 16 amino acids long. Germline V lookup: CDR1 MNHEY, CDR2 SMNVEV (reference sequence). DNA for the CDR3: TGTGCCAGCAGTAACCGATTGGGGCTCGCGAATTCACCCCTCCACTTT. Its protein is CASSNRLGLANSPLHF.

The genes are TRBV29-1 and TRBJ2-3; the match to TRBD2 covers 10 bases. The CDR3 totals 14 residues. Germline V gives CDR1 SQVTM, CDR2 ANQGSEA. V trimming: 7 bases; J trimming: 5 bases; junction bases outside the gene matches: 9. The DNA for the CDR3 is TGCAGCGCCGACCCTAGCGGGAGTCAAGATACGCAGTATTTT. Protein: CSADPSGSQDTQYF.

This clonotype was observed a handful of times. The DNA for the CDR3 is TGTGCCAGCAGCTTAAGTCCGAGACTTCCCACAGATACGCAGTATTTT. Translation gives CASSLSPRLPTDTQYF. The chain links TRBV7-2 to TRBJ2-3; D is unclear. Germline assignment: CDR1 SGHTA and CDR2 FQGNSA. This CDR3 region has 16 residues. Trimming left V 2 bases short and J 2 bases short, with 14 bases between.

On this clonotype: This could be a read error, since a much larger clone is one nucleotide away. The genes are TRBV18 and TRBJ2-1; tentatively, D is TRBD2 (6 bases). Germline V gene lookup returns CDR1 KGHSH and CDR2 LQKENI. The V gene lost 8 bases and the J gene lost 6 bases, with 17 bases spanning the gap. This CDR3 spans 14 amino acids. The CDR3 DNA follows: TGTGCCAGCCCACGGCGGGACTTGAGCAATGAGCAGTTCTTC. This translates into CASPRRDLSNEQFF.

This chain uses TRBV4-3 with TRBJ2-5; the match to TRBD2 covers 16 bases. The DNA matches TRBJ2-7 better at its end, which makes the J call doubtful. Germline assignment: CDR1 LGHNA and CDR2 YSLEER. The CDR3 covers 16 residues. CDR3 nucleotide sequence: TGCGCCAGCAGCCAACCCGGGACTAGCGGGAGGGTCGAGCAGTACTTC. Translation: CASSQPGTSGRVEQYF.

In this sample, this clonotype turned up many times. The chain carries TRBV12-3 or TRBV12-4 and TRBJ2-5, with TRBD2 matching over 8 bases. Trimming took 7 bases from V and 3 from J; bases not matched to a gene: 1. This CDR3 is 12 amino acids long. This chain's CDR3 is CASTGGEETQYF. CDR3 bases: TGTGCCAGCACCGGGGGGGAAGAGACCCAGTACTTC.

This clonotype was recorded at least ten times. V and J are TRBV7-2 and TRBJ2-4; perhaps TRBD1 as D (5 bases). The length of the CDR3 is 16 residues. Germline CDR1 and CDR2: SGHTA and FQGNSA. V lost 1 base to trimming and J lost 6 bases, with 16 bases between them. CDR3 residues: CASSLGSGQGRNIQYF. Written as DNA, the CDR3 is TGTGCCAGCAGCTTAGGTTCCGGCCAGGGCCGAAACATTCAGTACTTC.

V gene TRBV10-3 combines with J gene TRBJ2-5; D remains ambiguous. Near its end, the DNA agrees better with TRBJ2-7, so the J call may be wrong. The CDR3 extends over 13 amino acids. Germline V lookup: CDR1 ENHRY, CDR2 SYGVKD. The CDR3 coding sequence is TGTGCAACCCTCGCAACGAAAACCTACGAGCAGTACTTC. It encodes CATLATKTYEQYF.

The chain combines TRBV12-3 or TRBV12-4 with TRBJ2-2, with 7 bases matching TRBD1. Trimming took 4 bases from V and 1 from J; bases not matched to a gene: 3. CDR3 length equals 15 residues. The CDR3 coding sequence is TGTGCCAGCAGTTCACAGGGGCAGAACACCGGGGAGCTGTTTTTT. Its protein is CASSSQGQNTGELFF.

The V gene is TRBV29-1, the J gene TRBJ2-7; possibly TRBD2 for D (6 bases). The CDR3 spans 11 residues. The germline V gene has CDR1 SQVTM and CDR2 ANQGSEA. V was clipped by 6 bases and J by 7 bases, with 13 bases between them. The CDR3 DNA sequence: TGCAGCGTGACTAGAGACAATGAGCAGTACTTC. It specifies CSVTRDNEQYF.

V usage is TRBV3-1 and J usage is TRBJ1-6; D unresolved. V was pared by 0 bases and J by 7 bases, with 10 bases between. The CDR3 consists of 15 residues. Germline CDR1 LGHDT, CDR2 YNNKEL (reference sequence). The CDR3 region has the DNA TGTGCCAGCAGCCAAGATCTGGCATCGAATTCACCCCTCCACTTT. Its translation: CASSQDLASNSPLHF.

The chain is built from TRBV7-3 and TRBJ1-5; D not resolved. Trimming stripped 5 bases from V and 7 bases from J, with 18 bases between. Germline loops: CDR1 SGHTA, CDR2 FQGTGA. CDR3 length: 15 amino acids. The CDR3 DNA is TGTGCCAGCAGCCCAAAGTTGAAATTTTGGCAGCCCCAGCATTTT. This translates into CASSPKLKFWQPQHF.

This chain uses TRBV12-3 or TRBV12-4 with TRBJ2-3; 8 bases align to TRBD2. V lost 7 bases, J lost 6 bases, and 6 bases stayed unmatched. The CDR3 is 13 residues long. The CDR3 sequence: CASKRESPDTQYF. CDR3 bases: TGTGCCAGCAAGCGGGAGAGCCCTGATACGCAGTATTTT.

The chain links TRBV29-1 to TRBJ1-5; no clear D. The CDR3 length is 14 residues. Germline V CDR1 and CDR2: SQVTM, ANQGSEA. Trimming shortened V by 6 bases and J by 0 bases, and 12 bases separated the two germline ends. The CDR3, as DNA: TGCAGCGTCGCGGGCAGCGTTAGCAATCAGCCCCAGCATTTT. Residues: CSVAGSVSNQPQHF.